The clone carrying this TCR beta chain was observed a few times. The antigen remains undetermined. RNA transcripts provided the source from which TCR beta CDR3 regions were amplified. HTBI primers were used for first-round RT-PCR of the TCR CDR3. One entry per CDR3 protein, called by TCRdb with MiXCR from the multiplex PCR reads. The table lists approximately 610,000 distinct CDR3 sequences, around 15% of them singletons, with about 20% in the top ten. This entry is derived from a study of T cells in Graves' hyperthyroidism and ophthalmopathy. Study in general: Pretreatment peripheral blood was obtained at initial diagnosis. Study-level findings and limits: Ophthalmopathy was told apart from stable hyperthyroidism by a 13 V-J model.

The CDR3 loop spans 16 amino acids. Trimming removed 1 base at V and 0 bases at J, with 11 bases between. Germline V gene data show CDR1 as SGDLS and CDR2 as YYNGEE. When ophthalmopathy did not progress within 18 months, Graves' hyperthyroidism was considered stable. The chain combines TRBV9 with TRBJ1-3; no clear D gene. The sequenced material came from blood. The sequence was obtained from a young woman with Graves' hyperthyroidism. Here the CDR3 reads CASSVLDGSSGNTIYF. CDR3 in DNA: TGTGCCAGCAGCGTATTAGACGGCAGCTCTGGAAACACCATATATTTT.